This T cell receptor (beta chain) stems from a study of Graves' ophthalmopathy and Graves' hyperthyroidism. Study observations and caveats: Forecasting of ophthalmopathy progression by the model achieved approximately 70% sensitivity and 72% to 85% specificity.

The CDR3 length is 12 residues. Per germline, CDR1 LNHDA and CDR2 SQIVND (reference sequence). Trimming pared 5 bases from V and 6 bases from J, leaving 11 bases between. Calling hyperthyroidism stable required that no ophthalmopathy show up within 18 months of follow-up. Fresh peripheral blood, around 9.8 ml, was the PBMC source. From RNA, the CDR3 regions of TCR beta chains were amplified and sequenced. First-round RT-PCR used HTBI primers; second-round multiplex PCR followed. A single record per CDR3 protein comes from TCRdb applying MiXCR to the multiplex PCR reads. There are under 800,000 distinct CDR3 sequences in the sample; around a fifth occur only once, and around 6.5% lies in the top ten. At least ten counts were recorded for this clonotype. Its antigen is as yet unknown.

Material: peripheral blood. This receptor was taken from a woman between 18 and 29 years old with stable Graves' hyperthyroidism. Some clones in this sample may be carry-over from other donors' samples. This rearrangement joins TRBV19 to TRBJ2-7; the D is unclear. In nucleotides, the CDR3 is TGTGCCAGTAGTCCCAAGATTGGCGAGCAGTACTTC. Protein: CASSPKIGEQYF.